This T cell receptor (beta chain) is from a study of blood T cell repertoires in COVID-19 (dated by TCRdb to about 2020). Looking at the study overall: The collaborator samples originated in the United States, Italy and Spain and spanned the acute and convalescent phases of COVID-19. The prospective study material was composed of cDNA or gDNA derived from T cells, B-cell-depleted T cells, or PBMCs. The dataset comprised deeply sampled blood TCRbeta repertoires from subjects exposed to, actively infected with, or recovered from COVID-19. The repertoires were released in a freely available public database intended as a resource for research on the immune response to SARS-CoV-2. Samples were obtained from the ongoing ImmuneRACE study (first 160 participants) and from 950 to 1,500 subjects provided by 6 global collaborators. The sample metadata nearly always contained a de-identified subject ID, COVID-19 status, age in years and sex. Where available, HLA class I and class II types were taken from metadata supplied by the sample provider and were not determined by assay-based typing.

The CDR3 runs 13 residues from the cysteine to the phenylalanine. The sequence is cut down to CDR3 DNA, 39 bases in frame from base 1. CDR1 and CDR2, per the germline V gene, are SGHRS and YFSETQ. V drops 1 base and J drops 0 bases, leaving 4 bases in between. In Seattle, one collaborating source enrolled patients while the infection was active and tracked those patients longitudinally over the course of disease. Each collaborating institution followed its own protocols to collect whole blood in K2EDTA tubes. For TCRbeta analysis, collaborator samples were shipped as frozen whole blood, as isolated PBMCs, or as DNA extracted from either sample type. Results the study describes overall, beyond this receptor: Clinical and demographic metadata were provided uncurated, with the amount varying by source and participant.

To note about this clone: Its antigen remains unidentified. Base-call qualities are not available, and no considerably larger clone is one nucleotide away.

TCRbeta CDR3 regions were amplified from genomic DNA using the immunoSEQ Assay, a bias-controlled multiplex PCR. Processing in the source paper ran as follows. Within the assay, amplification of reference gene primers was used to estimate how many nucleated cells each sample contained. Sequence reads were collapsed and filtered to measure the absolute abundance of every unique TCRbeta CDR3 rearrangement. For each sample, productive Simpson clonality was calculated as the square root of Simpson's diversity index over productive rearrangements. The immuneACCESS repertoire file appears here via TCRdb, limited to in-frame rearrangements. These files lack a portion of the clones; in checked studies, under half of the deficit traces to unresolved V genes, and the cause of the others is not known. The DNA gave D and trimming, while V, J and clone size come from that table. In this sample the table shows roughly 400,000 clones, 87% of which occur a single time. The biggest ten clones account for roughly 2% of the sample.

The sample taken for sequencing was peripheral blood. The V and J segments used are TRBV5-1 and TRBJ1-2, with the D gene too uncertain to name. The clonotype originates from a woman aged 55-69 years with COVID-19, enrolled during active disease. The nucleotide sequence is TGCGCCAGCAGCTTGAACACTAACTATGGCTACACCTTC. Its amino acids are CASSLNTNYGYTF.